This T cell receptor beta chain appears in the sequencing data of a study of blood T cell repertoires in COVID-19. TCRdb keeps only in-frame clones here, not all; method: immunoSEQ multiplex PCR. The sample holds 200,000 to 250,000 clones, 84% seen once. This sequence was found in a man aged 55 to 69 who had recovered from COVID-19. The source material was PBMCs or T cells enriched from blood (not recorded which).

The DNA of the CDR3 is TGTGCCAGCAGATCCCGGACAGGGAGGACTGAAGCTTTCTTT. It specifies CASRSRTGRTEAFF. This rearrangement joins TRBV6-5 to TRBJ1-1; 8 nucleotides agree with TRBD1. CDR1 is MNHEY and CDR2 is SVGAGI in the germline V gene. V shed 6 bases and J 5 bases; nucleotides not matched to a gene: 8. The CDR3 is 14 residues long.